The 30 T cell receptor beta chains reported below all come from one sample, sequenced in a study of control samples from healthy donors and cancer patients. TCRdb's copy holds only in-frame clones and misses some; the assay was immunoSEQ multiplex PCR. The table records some 90,000 clones, 85% to 90% of them present only once. The sample comprised blood. The receptors stem from a woman aged 45-65 years in good health.

The CDR3 nucleotides are TGTGCCAGCAGTTACCACCGGACAGGGTATTCCTACGAGCAGTACTTC. Protein product: CASSYHRTGYSYEQYF. The V and J genes are TRBV6-2 or TRBV6-3 and TRBJ2-7; TRBD1 matches 8 bases. The CDR3 runs 16 residues. CDR1 and CDR2 from the germline V gene are MNHEY and SVGEGT. V was clipped by 2 bases and J by 1 base; unmatched bases: 7.

The chain recombines TRBV13 with TRBJ2-3, with a tentative D call TRBD2 (6 bases). This CDR3 has 16 residues. V lost 2 bases to trimming and J lost 8 bases, with 20 bases between them. The V gene's germline CDR1 is PRHDT and CDR2 FYEKMQ (reference sequence). CDR3 DNA: TGTGCCAGCAGCTTAACTCGAAGGGGCCGGGGAGGTACGCAGTATTTT. Translated, it gives CASSLTRRGRGGTQYF.

This sequence joins TRBV19 and TRBJ1-2, with D maybe TRBD1 (5 bases). Trimming took 3 bases from V and 8 from J, leaving 22 bases between them. The CDR3 loop spans 16 amino acids. The germline V gene encodes CDR1 LNHDA and CDR2 SQIVND (reference sequence). This CDR3 reads CASSINLWAGTRGYTF. CDR3 DNA sequence: TGTGCCAGTAGTATCAATCTCTGGGCAGGGACCCGAGGCTACACCTTC.

A remark on this clone: A read error may account for a junction end that differs from germline. The chain has TRBV6-2 or TRBV6-3 and TRBJ1-1, with TRBD1 matching over 9 bases. The germline V gene has CDR1 MNHEY and CDR2 SVGEGT. The CDR3 extends over 17 amino acids. For the CDR3, the DNA is TGTGCCAGCAGCTACTATGGGACAGGGAGGGTGAACACTGAAGCTTTCTTT. Translation gives CASSYYGTGRVNTEAFF.

The sample holds a few counts of this clone. In DNA form, the CDR3 reads TGTGCCAGCAGGCGACTAGCGGGAGGTCGCTCCTACGAGCAGTACTTC. Its protein is CASRRLAGGRSYEQYF. The V call is TRBV11-2, the J call TRBJ2-7; TRBD2 agrees at 13 bases. CDR3 length equals 16 residues. The junction had 5 bases not matched to a gene; V was cut back by 6 bases and J by 0 bases. Per germline, CDR1 SGHAT and CDR2 FQNNGV.

The J gene is TRBJ1-4, the V gene TRBV7-2, with D possibly TRBD1 on 5 matching bases. The CDR3 sequence is 15 residues long. Germline V gene lookup returns CDR1 SGHTA and CDR2 FQGNSA. Trimming pared 5 bases from V and 4 bases from J, leaving 14 bases between. CDR3 sequence (DNA): TGTGCCAGCAGCCGCGGTGGGGGGTTTAATGAAAAACTGTTTTTT. Its protein product is CASSRGGGFNEKLFF. Variable domain in full (rest from reference TRBV7-2 and TRBJ1-4): GAGVSQSPSNKVTEKGKDVELRCDPISGHTALYWYRQSLGQGLEFLIYFQGNSAPDKSGLPSDRFSAERTGGSVSTLTIQRTQQEDSAVYLCASSRGGGFNEKLFFGSGTQLSVL.

V gene TRBV7-2 combines with J gene TRBJ1-2, with D possibly being TRBD1 (6 bases). Germline CDR1 is SGHTA and CDR2 is FQGNSA. The CDR3 spans 18 residues. V dropped 5 bases and J dropped 1 base, with 23 bases sitting between them. CDR3 DNA: TGTGCCAGCAGCCCCCGGATTTCGACAGGATACATTAACTATGGCTACACCTTC. This encodes CASSPRISTGYINYGYTF.

As concerns this clone: This CDR3 is also generated by other DNA sequences in the sample. The V call is TRBV5-1, the J call TRBJ1-2, with D perhaps TRBD1 (6 bases). The CDR3 totals 15 residues. Germline values: CDR1 SGHRS, CDR2 YFSETQ. The V gene lost 0 bases and the J gene lost 2 bases, with 11 bases spanning the gap. The CDR3 here is CASSLEGGRNYGYTF. In DNA form, the CDR3 reads TGCGCCAGCAGCTTGGAGGGGGGTCGGAACTATGGCTACACCTTC.

V is TRBV7-2 and J is TRBJ2-7; 8 positions agree with TRBD2. There are 17 residues in the CDR3. With V trimmed by 1 base and J by 1 base, 9 bases remained unmatched. The germline CDR1 and CDR2 sequences are SGHTA and FQGNSA. CDR3 in amino acids: CASSLGLSGRRSYEQYF. CDR3 nucleotides: TGTGCCAGCAGCTTAGGGCTGAGCGGGAGAAGGTCCTACGAGCAGTACTTC.

The chain is built from TRBV11-3 and TRBJ2-5; maybe TRBD2 (6 bases). From germline, CDR1 is SGHNT and CDR2 YENEEA. There are 18 residues in the CDR3. V was pared by 0 bases and J by 4 bases, with 21 bases between. CDR3: CASSLEGWGLEGGETQYF. The CDR3 coding sequence is TGTGCCAGCAGCTTAGAGGGGTGGGGATTGGAGGGAGGAGAGACCCAGTACTTC.

This clone was detected only once. The CDR3 DNA follows: TGTGCCAGCAGCAAAGGGCAGCAGGGTGCCGCTAAAGAAGCTTTCTTT. Translation: CASSKGQQGAAKEAFF. The rearrangement links TRBV21-1 to TRBJ1-1; TRBD1, the D gene given by the table, was not confirmed from the DNA. TRBV21-1 is recorded as a pseudogene. This CDR3 has 16 amino acids.

In its sample, this clone was seen a few times. This chain joins TRBV5-1 and TRBJ2-5; possible D gene TRBD1, 7 bases. In germline, CDR1 is SGHRS, CDR2 YFSETQ. The V and J ends lost 4 bases and 6 bases respectively, with 16 bases between them. This CDR3 has 14 residues. CDR3 sequence reads: CASSRGGDSQTQYF. DNA of the CDR3: TGCGCCAGCAGCCGGGGCGGGGACAGCCAGACCCAGTACTTC.

V gene TRBV7-2 combines with J gene TRBJ2-6, with a tentative D call TRBD1 (6 bases). Trimming stripped 4 bases from V and 0 bases from J, with 16 bases between. Per the germline V gene, CDR1 is SGHTA and CDR2 is FQGNSA. The CDR3 spans 18 residues. Here the CDR3 reads CASSSGQPTLSGANVLTF. CDR3 sequence (DNA): TGTGCCAGCAGCTCCGGACAGCCCACCCTCTCTGGGGCCAACGTCCTGACTTTC.

The chain employs TRBV7-9 and TRBJ2-2; D ambiguous. The germline CDR1 and CDR2 sequences are SEHNR and FQNEAQ (reference sequence). V shed 2 bases and J shed 4 bases, with 11 bases lying between them. CDR3 length: 15 residues. For the CDR3, the DNA is TGTGCCAGCAGCTTAAGCCTAGTAAGCACCGGGGAGCTGTTTTTT. It codes for CASSLSLVSTGELFF.

The gene calls are TRBV5-4 and TRBJ1-2; a possible D gene is TRBD1 (6 bases). The CDR3 is made up of 13 amino acids. Germline CDR1 reads SGHNT; CDR2 reads YYREEE (reference sequence). Trimming took off 3 bases at V and 2 bases at J, with 8 bases between the two ends. The CDR3 DNA reads as TGTGCCAGCAGCTACGGACAGAACTATGGCTACACCTTC. Protein sequence: CASSYGQNYGYTF.

V usage is TRBV29-1 and J usage is TRBJ2-3; TRBD1 or TRBD2 may be the D gene (5 bases each). Trimming shortened V by 1 base and J by 4 bases, and 15 bases separated the two germline ends. Germline values: CDR1 SQVTM, CDR2 ANQGSEA. CDR3 length: 15 amino acids. The CDR3 DNA follows: TGCAGCGTTGAAGTTGGCCGGGTGGGGGCAGATACGCAGTATTTT. The encoded protein is CSVEVGRVGADTQYF.

This chain connects TRBV6-5 to TRBJ2-2, with 7 bases aligning to TRBD1. Germline V CDR1 and CDR2: MNHEY, SVGAGI. CDR3 size: 13 residues. Trimming cost V 10 bases and J 4 bases; bases outside gene matches: 6. The CDR3 sequence: CATRDSPTGELFF. The CDR3 bases are TGTGCCACCCGGGACAGCCCCACCGGGGAGCTGTTTTTT.

Only a few counts were recorded for this clone. This chain links TRBV4-2 with TRBJ1-2; D is unresolved. This CDR3 has 14 amino acids. Trimming removed 4 bases from V and 7 bases from J, with 16 bases in between. Per the germline V gene, CDR1 is LGHNA and CDR2 is YNFKEQ. DNA for the CDR3: TGTGCCAGCAGCCCACCGGAGGGAGCAATTGGCTACACCTTC. Translation: CASSPPEGAIGYTF.

About this clone itself: This CDR3 is also generated by other DNA sequences in the sample. The chain couples TRBV9 to TRBJ2-1, with D maybe TRBD1 (6 bases). Trimming took off 0 bases at V and 3 bases at J, with 10 bases between the two ends. Germline CDR1 SGDLS, CDR2 YYNGEE. The CDR3 spans 15 residues. This chain's CDR3 is CASSVGQEGYNEQFF. For the CDR3, the DNA is TGTGCCAGCAGCGTAGGACAGGAAGGCTACAATGAGCAGTTCTTC.

The chain links TRBV7-9 to TRBJ2-5, with TRBD2 identical over 8 bases. V shed 3 bases and J 1 base; nucleotides not matched to a gene: 4. This CDR3 comprises 15 residues. Looked up from germline, CDR1 is SEHNR and CDR2 is FQNEAQ (reference sequence). CDR3 loop: CASSLSAGGQETQYF. As DNA, the CDR3 is TGTGCCAGCAGCTTGTCGGCGGGGGGCCAAGAGACCCAGTACTTC.

The V gene is TRBV11-2, the J gene TRBJ1-3; maybe TRBD1 (6 bases). CDR1 and CDR2 from the germline V gene are SGHAT and FQNNGV. Trimming removed 3 bases from V and 4 bases from J, with 13 bases in between. The CDR3 is made up of 15 amino acids. CDR3 DNA sequence: TGTGCCAGCAGCTTGTCAGGGGTTGGAGGAAACACCATATATTTT. Residues: CASSLSGVGGNTIYF.

The chain carries TRBV4-3 and TRBJ2-1, with 11 bases matching TRBD2. CDR1 is LGHNA and CDR2 is YSLEER in the germline V gene. Trimming cost V 4 bases and J 4 bases; bases outside gene matches: 9. This CDR3 region has 17 residues. Here the CDR3 reads CASSLGSGTSGYNEQFF. DNA for the CDR3: TGCGCCAGCAGCCTTGGCTCCGGGACTAGCGGATACAATGAGCAGTTCTTC.

This rearrangement joins TRBV7-2 to TRBJ2-2; D possibly corresponds to TRBD1 (5 bases). Germline lookup yields CDR1 SGHTA and CDR2 FQGNSA. The V gene lost 5 bases and the J gene lost 8 bases, with 18 bases spanning the gap. The CDR3 runs 15 residues. CDR3 residues: CASSPTSGSDGELFF. The CDR3 bases are TGTGCCAGCAGCCCTACCTCAGGGTCGGATGGGGAGCTGTTTTTT.

The genes are TRBV29-1 and TRBJ1-2; TRBD1 matches at 7 bases. V shed 2 bases and J 6 bases; nucleotides not matched to a gene: 18. The CDR3 runs 17 residues. Germline CDR1 and CDR2: SQVTM and ANQGSEA. The CDR3 is CSVESWVGGAGTDGYTF. The CDR3 nucleotides read TGCAGCGTTGAATCTTGGGTAGGGGGCGCAGGGACGGATGGCTACACCTTC.

The chain joins TRBV6-2 or TRBV6-3 to TRBJ2-7; 7 nucleotides match TRBD1. The junction had 9 bases not matched to a gene; V was cut back by 4 bases and J by 0 bases. CDR3 length: 16 residues. Germline values: CDR1 MNHEY, CDR2 SVGEGT. The CDR3 loop reads CASSSLDRQGSYEQYF. Written as DNA, the CDR3 is TGTGCCAGCAGTTCCCTGGACCGACAGGGCTCCTACGAGCAGTACTTC.

The V gene is TRBV28, the J gene TRBJ2-1; possibly TRBD1 for D (6 bases). V shed 10 bases and J shed 2 bases, with 18 bases lying between them. This CDR3 has 15 residues. Germline V gives CDR1 MDHEN, CDR2 SYDVKM. CDR3 in amino acids: CATRPGDPPYNEQFF. CDR3 bases: TGTGCCACCAGACCAGGGGACCCTCCCTACAATGAGCAGTTCTTC.

This chain connects TRBV7-2 to TRBJ2-7, with 8 bases identical to TRBD1. The CDR3 consists of 13 residues. V shed 4 bases and J 6 bases; nucleotides not matched to a gene: 5. Germline CDR1 SGHTA, CDR2 FQGNSA. CDR3 in amino acids: CASSSRTGIEQYF. The CDR3 DNA sequence: TGTGCCAGCAGCTCTCGGACAGGGATCGAGCAGTACTTC.

This clone was seen just once. The chain employs TRBV12-3 or TRBV12-4 and TRBJ1-1; the D is unclear. The CDR3 loop spans 13 amino acids. V was shortened by 6 bases and J by 1 base, with 9 bases between the two germline ends. For the CDR3, the DNA is TGTGCCAGCAGCCTGACGGGGAACACTGAAGCTTTCTTT. It translates to CASSLTGNTEAFF.

This clone was picked up one time. The genes are TRBV18 and TRBJ2-1, with unresolved D. CDR1 is KGHSH, CDR2 LQKENI, per germline. This CDR3 has 15 residues. The V and J ends lost 2 bases and 2 bases respectively, with 10 bases between them. The CDR3 is CASSPGSEAYNEQFF. The CDR3 DNA reads as TGTGCCAGCTCACCAGGAAGTGAGGCCTACAATGAGCAGTTCTTC.

Here the CDR3 reads CASSQGQVRRFEGNTIYF. DNA for the CDR3: TGCGCCAGCAGCCAAGGGCAGGTTCGAAGATTTGAGGGAAACACCATATATTTT. This rearrangement joins TRBV4-3 to TRBJ1-3; D is unresolved. Looked up from germline, CDR1 is LGHNA and CDR2 is YSLEER. The CDR3 consists of 18 residues. V dropped 1 base and J dropped 4 bases, with 20 bases sitting between them.